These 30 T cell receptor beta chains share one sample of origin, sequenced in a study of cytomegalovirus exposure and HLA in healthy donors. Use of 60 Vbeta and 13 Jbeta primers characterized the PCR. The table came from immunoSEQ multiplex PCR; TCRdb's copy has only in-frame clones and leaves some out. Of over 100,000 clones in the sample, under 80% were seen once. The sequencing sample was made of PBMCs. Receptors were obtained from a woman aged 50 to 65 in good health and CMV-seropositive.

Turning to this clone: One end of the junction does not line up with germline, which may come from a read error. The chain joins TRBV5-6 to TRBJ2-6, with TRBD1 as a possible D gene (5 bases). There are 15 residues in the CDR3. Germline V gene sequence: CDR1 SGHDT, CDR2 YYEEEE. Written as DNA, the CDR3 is TGTGCCAGCAGCTTGTGGGGCGCTGGGGCCAACGGCCTGACTTTC. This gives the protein CASSLWGAGANGLTF.

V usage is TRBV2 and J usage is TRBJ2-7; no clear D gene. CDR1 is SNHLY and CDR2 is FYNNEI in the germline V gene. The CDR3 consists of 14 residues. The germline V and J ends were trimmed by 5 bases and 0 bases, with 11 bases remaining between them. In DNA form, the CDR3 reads TGTGCCAGCAGTCCCCAACTGCTCTCCTACGAGCAGTACTTC. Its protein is CASSPQLLSYEQYF.

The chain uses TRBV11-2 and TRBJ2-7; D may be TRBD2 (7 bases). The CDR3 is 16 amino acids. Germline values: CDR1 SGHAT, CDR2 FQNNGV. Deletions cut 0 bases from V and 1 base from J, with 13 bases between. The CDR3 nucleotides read TGTGCCAGCAGCTTAGAGTCGGGGGGCAGTTCCTACGAGCAGTACTTC. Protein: CASSLESGGSSYEQYF. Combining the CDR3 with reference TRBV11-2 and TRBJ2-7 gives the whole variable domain EAGVAQSPRYKIIEKRQSVAFWCNPISGHATLYWYQQILGQGPKLLIQFQNNGVVDDSQLPKDRFSAERLKGVDSTLKIQPAKLEDSAVYLCASSLESGGSSYEQYFGPGTRLTVT.

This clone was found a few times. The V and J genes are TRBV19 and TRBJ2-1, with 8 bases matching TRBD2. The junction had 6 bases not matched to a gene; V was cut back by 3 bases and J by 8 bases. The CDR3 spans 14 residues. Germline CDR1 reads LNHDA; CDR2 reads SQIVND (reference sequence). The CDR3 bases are TGTGCCAGTAGTATTCAAGCGGGGGCCGATGAGCAGTTCTTC. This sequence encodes CASSIQAGADEQFF.

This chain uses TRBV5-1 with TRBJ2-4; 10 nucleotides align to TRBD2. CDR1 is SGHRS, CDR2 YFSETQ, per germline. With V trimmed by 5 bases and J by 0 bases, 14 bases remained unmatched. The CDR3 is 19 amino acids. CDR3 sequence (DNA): TGCGCCAGCAGTTCTCCGGGACTAGCGCCCGCCGGAGCCAAAAACATTCAGTACTTC. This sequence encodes CASSSPGLAPAGAKNIQYF.

The CDR3 loop reads CASSNTGSYEQYF. The CDR3 DNA is TGTGCCAGCAGCAATACAGGGTCCTACGAGCAGTACTTC. The J gene is TRBJ2-5, the V gene TRBV11-2, with a tentative D call TRBD1 (6 bases). The DNA end is a closer match to TRBJ2-7, so the J assignment may be wrong. The CDR3 sequence is 13 residues long. The germline CDR1 and CDR2 sequences are SGHAT and FQNNGV.

The CDR3 is CASSSLLSTDTQYF. For the CDR3, the DNA is TGTGCCAGCAGCTCCCTCCTTAGCACAGATACGCAGTATTTT. The V call is TRBV7-2, the J call TRBJ2-3, with unresolved D. Germline-derived CDR1 and CDR2 are SGHTA and FQGNSA. V lost 4 bases and J 0 bases, leaving 8 bases between the germline ends. This CDR3 is 14 amino acids long.

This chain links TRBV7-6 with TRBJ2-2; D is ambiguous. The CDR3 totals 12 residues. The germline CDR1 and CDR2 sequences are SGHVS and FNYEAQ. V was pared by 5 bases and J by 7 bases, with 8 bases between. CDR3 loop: CASSLVLGELFF. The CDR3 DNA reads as TGTGCCAGCAGCCTCGTTCTCGGGGAGCTGTTTTTT.

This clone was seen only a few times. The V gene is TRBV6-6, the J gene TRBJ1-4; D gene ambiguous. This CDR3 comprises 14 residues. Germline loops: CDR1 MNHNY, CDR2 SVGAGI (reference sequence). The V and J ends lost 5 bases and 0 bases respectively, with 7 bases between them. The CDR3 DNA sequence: TGTGCCAGCAGTGAGTCTGCAACTAATGAAAAACTGTTTTTT. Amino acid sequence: CASSESATNEKLFF.

The DNA for the CDR3 is TGTGCCAGCTCACTGGACAGGGTAGTATCCTACGAGCAGTACTTC. It specifies CASSLDRVVSYEQYF. The V call is TRBV18, the J call TRBJ2-7; 8 nucleotides match TRBD1. Germline V gene data show CDR1 as KGHSH and CDR2 as LQKENI. V trimming: 4 bases; J trimming: 1 base; junction bases outside the gene matches: 6. The CDR3 spans 15 residues.

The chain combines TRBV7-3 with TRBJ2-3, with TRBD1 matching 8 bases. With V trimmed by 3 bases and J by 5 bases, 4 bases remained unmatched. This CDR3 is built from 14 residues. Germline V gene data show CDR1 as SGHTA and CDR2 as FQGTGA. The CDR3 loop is CASSFSQGGDTQYF. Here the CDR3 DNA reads TGTGCCAGCAGCTTCTCACAGGGGGGAGATACGCAGTATTTT.

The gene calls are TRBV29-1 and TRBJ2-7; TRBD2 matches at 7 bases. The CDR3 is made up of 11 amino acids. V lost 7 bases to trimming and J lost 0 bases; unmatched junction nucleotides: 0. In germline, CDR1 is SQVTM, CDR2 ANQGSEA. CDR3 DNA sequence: TGCAGCGGCGGGAGCTCCTACGAGCAGTACTTC. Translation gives CSGGSSYEQYF.

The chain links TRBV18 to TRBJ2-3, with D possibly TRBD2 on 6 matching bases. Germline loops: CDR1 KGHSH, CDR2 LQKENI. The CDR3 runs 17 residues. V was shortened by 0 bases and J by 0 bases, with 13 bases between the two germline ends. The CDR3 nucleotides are TGTGCCAGCTCACCACCATTTACTAGCAGAAGCACAGATACGCAGTATTTT. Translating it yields CASSPPFTSRSTDTQYF.

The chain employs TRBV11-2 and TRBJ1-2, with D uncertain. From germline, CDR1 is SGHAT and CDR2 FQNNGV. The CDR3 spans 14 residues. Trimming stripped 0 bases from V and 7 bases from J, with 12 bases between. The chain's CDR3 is CASSLEGGYGGYTF. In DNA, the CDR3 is TGTGCCAGCAGCTTAGAGGGCGGGTATGGTGGCTACACCTTC.

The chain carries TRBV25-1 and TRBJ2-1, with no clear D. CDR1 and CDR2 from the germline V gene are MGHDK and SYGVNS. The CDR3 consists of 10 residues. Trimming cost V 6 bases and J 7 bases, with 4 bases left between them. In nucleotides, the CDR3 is TGTGCCAGCAGCCGGAATGAGCAGTTCTTC. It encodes CASSRNEQFF.

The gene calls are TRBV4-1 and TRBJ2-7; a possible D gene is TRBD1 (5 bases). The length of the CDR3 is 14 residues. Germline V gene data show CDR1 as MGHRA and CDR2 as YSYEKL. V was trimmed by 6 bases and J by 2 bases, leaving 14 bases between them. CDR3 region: CASSRLQGPYEQYF. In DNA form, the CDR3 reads TGCGCCAGCAGTCGCTTGCAGGGTCCCTACGAGCAGTACTTC.

CDR3 nucleotide sequence: TGTGCCAGCAGCTTGACTTGGGGGGGGGACATAAACATTCAGTACTTC. This translates into CASSLTWGGDINIQYF. The V gene is TRBV7-2, the J gene TRBJ2-4; TRBD2 might be the D (7 bases). V dropped 3 bases and J dropped 6 bases, with 18 bases sitting between them. This CDR3 has 16 residues. Germline CDR1 reads SGHTA; CDR2 reads FQGNSA.

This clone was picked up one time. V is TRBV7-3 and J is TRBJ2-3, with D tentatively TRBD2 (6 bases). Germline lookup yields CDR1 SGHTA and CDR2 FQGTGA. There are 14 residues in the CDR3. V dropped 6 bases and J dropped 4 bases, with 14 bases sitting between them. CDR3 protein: CASSLGSGADTQYF. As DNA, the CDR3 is TGTGCCAGCAGTCTTGGGTCGGGAGCAGATACGCAGTATTTT.

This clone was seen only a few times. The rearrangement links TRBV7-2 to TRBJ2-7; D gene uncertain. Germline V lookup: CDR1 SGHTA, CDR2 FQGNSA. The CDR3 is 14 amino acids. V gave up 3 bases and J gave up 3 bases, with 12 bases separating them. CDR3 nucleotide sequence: TGTGCCAGCAGCTTGCGGTGGCACGTCTACGAGCAGTACTTC. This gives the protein CASSLRWHVYEQYF.

CDR3 amino acids: CASSRTTDGAEAFF. For the CDR3, the DNA is TGTGCCAGCTCACGGACGACAGACGGCGCTGAAGCTTTCTTT. V gene TRBV18 combines with J gene TRBJ1-1, with D possibly matching TRBD1 (5 bases). The CDR3 has 14 residues. Germline V gene data show CDR1 as KGHSH and CDR2 as LQKENI. The ends were cut back, 4 bases at V and 6 bases at J, with 15 bases in the middle.

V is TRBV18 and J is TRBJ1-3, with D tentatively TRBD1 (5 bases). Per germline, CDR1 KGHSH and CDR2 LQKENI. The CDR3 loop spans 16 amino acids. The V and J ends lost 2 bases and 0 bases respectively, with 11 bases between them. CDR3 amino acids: CASSPTGYDSGNTIYF. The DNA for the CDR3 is TGTGCCAGCTCACCAACAGGATACGACTCTGGAAACACCATATATTTT.

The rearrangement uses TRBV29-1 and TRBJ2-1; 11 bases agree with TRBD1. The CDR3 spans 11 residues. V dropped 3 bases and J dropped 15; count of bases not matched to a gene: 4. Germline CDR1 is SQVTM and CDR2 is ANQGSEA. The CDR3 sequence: CSVEGQGDRFF. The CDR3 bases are TGCAGCGTTGAGGGACAGGGGGATCGGTTCTTC.

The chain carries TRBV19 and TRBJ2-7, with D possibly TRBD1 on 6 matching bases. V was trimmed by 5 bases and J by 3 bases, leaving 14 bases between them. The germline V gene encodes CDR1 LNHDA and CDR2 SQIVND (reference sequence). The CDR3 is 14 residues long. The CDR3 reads CASSPFSGDYEQYF. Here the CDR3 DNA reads TGTGCCAGTAGTCCTTTTTCAGGGGACTACGAGCAGTACTTC.

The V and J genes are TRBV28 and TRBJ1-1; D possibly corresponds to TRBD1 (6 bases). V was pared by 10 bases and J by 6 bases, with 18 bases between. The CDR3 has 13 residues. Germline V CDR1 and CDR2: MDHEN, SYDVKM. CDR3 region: CATEGVPASEAFF. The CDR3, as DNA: TGTGCCACCGAGGGGGTCCCGGCTTCTGAAGCTTTCTTT.

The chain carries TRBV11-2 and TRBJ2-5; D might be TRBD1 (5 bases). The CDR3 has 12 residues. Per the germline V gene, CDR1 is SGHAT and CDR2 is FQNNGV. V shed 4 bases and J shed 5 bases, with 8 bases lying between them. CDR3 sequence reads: CASSSQGETQYF. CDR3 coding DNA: TGTGCCAGCAGCTCCCAGGGTGAGACCCAGTACTTC.

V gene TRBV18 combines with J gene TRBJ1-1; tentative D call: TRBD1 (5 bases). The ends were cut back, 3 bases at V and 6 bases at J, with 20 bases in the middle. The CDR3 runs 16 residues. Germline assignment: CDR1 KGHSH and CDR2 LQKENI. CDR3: CASSPGGGLGSPEAFF. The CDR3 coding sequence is TGTGCCAGCTCACCTGGGGGAGGCCTCGGAAGTCCTGAAGCTTTCTTT.

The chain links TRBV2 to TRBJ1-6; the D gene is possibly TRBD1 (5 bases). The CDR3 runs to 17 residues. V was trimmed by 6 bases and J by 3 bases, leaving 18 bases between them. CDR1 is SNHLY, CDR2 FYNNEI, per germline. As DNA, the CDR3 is TGTGCCAGCAGGGGAGGGGAGACGGAGTTCTATAATTCACCCCTCCACTTT. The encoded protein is CASRGGETEFYNSPLHF.

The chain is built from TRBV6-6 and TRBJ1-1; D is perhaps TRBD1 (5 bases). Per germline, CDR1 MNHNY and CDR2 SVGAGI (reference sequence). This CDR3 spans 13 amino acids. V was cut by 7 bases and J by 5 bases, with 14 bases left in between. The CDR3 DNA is TGTGCCAGCACGCGCCAGGGTTCTACTGAAGCTTTCTTT. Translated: CASTRQGSTEAFF.

The CDR3 DNA is TGCGCCAGCAGCCAGGGACAGGGTAATGAAAAACTGTTTTTT. This codes for CASSQGQGNEKLFF. The V gene is TRBV4-3, the J gene TRBJ1-4; 9 bases are a match to TRBD1. The CDR3 runs to 14 residues. Germline loops: CDR1 LGHNA, CDR2 YSLEER. The V gene end was trimmed by 3 bases and the J gene end by 4 bases; junction bases not matched to a gene: 0.

The chain's CDR3 is CAIPSGTSYNEQFF. The CDR3 bases are TGCGCCATCCCGTCGGGGACTTCCTACAATGAGCAGTTCTTC. The chain links TRBV23-1 to TRBJ2-1; a possible D gene is TRBD2 (6 bases). TRBV23-1 is reported as an ORF; its role is uncertain. Trimming stripped 10 bases from V and 1 base from J, with 14 bases between. The CDR3 has 14 residues.